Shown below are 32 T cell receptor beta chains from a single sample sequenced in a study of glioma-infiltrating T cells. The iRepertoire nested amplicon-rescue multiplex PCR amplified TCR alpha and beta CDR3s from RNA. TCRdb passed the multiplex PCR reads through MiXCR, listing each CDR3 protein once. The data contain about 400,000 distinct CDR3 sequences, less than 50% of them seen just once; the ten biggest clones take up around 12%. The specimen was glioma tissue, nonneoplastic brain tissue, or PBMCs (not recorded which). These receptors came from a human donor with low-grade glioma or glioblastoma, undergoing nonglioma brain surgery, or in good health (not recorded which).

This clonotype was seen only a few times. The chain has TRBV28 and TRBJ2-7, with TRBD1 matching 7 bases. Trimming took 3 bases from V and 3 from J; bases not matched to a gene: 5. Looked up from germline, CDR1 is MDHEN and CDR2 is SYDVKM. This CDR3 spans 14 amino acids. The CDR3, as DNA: TGTGCCAGCAGTTTGCTAGGGGGCTTCTACGAGCAGTACTTC. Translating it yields CASSLLGGFYEQYF.

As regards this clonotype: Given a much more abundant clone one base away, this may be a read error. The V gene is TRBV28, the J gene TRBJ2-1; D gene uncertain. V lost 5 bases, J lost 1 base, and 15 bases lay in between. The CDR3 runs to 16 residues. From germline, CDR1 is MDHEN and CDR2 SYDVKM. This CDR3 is CASSAYAGRSYNEQFF. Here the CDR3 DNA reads TGTGCCAGCAGTGCCTACGCCGGTAGGTCCTACAATGAGCAGTTCTTC. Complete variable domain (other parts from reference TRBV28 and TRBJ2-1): DVKVTQSSRYLVKRTGEKVFLECVQDMDHENMFWYRQDPGLGLRLIYFSYDVKMKEKGDIPEGYSVSREKKERFSLILESASTNQTSMYLCASSAYAGRSYNEQFFGPGTRLTVL.

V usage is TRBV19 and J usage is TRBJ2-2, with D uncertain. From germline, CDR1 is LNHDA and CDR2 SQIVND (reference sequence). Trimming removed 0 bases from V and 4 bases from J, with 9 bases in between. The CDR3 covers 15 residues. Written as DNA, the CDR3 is TGTGCCAGTAGTATAGATCTTCATCCCACCGGGGAGCTGTTTTTT. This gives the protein CASSIDLHPTGELFF.

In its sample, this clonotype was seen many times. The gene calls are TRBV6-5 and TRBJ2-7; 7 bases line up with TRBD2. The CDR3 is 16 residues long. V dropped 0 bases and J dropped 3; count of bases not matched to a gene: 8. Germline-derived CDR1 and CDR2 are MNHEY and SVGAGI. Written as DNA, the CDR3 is TGTGCCAGCAGTTACTCGGTTCCAGCGGGAAACTACGAGCAGTACTTC. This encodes CASSYSVPAGNYEQYF.

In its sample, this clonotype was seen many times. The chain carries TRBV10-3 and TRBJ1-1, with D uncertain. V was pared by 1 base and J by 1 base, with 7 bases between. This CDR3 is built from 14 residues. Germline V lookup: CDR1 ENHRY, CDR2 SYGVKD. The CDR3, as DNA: TGTGCCATCAGTGAGTGGTACGGGAACACTGAAGCTTTCTTT. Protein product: CAISEWYGNTEAFF.

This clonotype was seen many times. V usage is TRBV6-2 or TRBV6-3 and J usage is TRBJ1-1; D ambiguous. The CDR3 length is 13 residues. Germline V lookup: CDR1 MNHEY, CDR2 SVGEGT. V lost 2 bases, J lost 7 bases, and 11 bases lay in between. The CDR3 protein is CASSYSRDVEAFF. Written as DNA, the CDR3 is TGTGCCAGCAGTTACAGCCGGGATGTTGAAGCTTTCTTT.

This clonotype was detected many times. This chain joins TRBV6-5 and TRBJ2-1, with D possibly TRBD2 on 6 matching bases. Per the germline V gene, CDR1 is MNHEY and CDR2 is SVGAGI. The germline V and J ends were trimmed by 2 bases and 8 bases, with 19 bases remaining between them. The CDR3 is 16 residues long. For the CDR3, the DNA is TGTGCCAGCAGTTACCAACCCGGGGCGGGGTTGGATGAGCAGTTCTTC. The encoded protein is CASSYQPGAGLDEQFF.

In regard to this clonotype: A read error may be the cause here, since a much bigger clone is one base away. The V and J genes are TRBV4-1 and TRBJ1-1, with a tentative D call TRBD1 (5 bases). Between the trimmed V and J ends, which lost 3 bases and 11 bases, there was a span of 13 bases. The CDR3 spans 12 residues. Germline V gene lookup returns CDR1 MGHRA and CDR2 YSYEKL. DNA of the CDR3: TGCGCCAGCAGCCATGACGGACATGGTGCTTTCTTT. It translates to CASSHDGHGAFF.

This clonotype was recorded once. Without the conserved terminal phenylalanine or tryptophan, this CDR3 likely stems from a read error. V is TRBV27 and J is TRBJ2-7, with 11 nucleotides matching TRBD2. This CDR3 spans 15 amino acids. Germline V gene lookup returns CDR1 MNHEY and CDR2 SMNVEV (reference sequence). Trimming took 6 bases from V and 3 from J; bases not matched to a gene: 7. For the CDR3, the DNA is TGTGCCAGCAGCTGTATGGGACTAGCGGACTACGAGCAGTACCTC. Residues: CASSCMGLADYEQYL.

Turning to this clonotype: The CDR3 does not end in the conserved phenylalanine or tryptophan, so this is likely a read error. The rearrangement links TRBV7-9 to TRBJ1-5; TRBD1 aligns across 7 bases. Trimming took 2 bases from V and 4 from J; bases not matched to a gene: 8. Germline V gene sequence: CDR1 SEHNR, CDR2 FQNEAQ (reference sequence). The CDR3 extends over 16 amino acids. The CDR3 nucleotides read TGTGCCAGCAGCTTATTCCAGGGGGAGGGTAATCAGCCCCAGCATTCT. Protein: CASSLFQGEGNQPQHS.

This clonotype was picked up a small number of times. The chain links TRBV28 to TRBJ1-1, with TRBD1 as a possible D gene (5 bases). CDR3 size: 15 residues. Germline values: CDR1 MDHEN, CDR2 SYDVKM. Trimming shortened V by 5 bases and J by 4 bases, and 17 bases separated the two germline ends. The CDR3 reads CASSRRDAWGTEAFF. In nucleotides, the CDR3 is TGTGCCAGCAGTCGTCGGGACGCTTGGGGCACTGAAGCTTTCTTT.

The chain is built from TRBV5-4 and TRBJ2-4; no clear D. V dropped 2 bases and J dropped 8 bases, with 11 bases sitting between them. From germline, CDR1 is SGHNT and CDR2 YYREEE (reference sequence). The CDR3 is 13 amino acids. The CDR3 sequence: CASSLSESHIQYF. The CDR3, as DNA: TGTGCCAGCAGCTTATCGGAGAGCCACATTCAGTACTTC.

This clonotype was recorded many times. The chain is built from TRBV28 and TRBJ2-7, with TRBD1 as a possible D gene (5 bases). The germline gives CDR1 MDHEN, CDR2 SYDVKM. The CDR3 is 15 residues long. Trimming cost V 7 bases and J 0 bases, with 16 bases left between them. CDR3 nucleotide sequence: TGTGCCAGCACCCAGGCCCGGACACTCTCCTACGAGCAGTACTTC. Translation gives CASTQARTLSYEQYF.

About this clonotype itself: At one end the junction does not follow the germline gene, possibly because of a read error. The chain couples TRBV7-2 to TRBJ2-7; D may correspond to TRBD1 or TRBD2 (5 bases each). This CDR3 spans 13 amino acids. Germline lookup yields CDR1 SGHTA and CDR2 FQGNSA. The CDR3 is CASSLDRDGPPCF. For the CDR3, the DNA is TGTGCCAGCAGCTTAGACCGGGACGGACCCCCGTGCTTC.

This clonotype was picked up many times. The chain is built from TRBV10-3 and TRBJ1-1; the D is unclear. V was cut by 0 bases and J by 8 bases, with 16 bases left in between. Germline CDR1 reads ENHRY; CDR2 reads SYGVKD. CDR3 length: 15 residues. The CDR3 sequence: CAISESKTSKAEAFF. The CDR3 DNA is TGTGCCATCAGTGAGTCGAAAACTTCGAAGGCCGAAGCTTTCTTT.

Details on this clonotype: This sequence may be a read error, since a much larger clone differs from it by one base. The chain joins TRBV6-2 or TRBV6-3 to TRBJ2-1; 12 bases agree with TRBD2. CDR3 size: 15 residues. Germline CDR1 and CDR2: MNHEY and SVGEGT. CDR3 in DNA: TGTGCCATCAGTACCCTAGCGGGAGGGCCAGATGAGCAGTTCTTC. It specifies CAISTLAGGPDEQFF.

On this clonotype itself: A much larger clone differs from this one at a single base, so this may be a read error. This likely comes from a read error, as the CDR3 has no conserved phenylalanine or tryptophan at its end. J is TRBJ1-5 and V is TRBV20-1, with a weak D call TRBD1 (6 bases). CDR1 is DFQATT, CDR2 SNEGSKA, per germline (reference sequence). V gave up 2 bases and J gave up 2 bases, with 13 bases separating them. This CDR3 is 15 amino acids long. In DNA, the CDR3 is TGCAGTGCTAGACCTCCGGGACAACGCAATCAGCCCCAGCATCTT. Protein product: CSARPPGQRNQPQHL.

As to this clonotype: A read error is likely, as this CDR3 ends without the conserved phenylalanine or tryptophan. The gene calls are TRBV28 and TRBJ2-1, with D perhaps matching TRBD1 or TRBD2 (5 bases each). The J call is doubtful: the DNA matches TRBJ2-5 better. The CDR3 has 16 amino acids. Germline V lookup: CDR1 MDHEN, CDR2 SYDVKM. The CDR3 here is CASSLGSGTGQDTQYY. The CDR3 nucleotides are TGTGCCAGCAGTTTGGGCTCCGGGACGGGCCAAGATACCCAGTACTAC.

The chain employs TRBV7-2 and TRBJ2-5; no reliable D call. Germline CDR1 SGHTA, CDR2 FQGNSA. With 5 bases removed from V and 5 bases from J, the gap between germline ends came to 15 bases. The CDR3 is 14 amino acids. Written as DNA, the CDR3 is TGTGCCAGCAGCCACGCATTTCCCACGGAGACCCAGTACTTC. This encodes CASSHAFPTETQYF.

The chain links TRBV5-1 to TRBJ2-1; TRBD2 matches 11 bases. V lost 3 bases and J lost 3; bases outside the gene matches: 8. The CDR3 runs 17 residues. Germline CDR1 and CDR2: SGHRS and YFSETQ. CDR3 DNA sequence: TGCGCCAGCAGCTCCATAGGGACTAGCGGAGTCTACAATGAGCAGTTCTTC. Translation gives CASSSIGTSGVYNEQFF.

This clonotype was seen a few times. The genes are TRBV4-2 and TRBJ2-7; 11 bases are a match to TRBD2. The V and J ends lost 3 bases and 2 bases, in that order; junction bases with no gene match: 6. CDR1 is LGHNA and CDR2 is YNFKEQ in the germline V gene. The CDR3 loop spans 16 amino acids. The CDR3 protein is CASSQTSGDGTYEQYF. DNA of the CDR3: TGTGCCAGCAGCCAGACTAGCGGGGACGGGACCTACGAGCAGTACTTC.

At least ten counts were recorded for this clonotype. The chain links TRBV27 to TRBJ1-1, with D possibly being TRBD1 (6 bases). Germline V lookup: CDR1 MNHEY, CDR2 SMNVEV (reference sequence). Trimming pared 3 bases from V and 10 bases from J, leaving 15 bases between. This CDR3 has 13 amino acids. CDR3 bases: TGTGCCAGCAGTTTGCGGATTGGACAGTCAGCTTTCTTT. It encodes CASSLRIGQSAFF.

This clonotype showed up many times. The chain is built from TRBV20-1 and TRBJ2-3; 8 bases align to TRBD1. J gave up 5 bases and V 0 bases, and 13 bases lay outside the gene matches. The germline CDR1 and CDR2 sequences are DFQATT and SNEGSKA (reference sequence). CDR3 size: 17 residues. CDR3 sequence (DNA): TGCAGTGCTAGAGATAATCACCGGACAGGGATCGGAGATACGCAGTATTTT. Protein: CSARDNHRTGIGDTQYF.

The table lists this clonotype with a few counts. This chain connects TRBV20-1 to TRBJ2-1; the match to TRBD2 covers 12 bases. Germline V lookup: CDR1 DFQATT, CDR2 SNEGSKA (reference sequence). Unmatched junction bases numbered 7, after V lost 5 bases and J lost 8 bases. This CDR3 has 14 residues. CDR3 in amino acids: CSAPTSGSRYEQFF. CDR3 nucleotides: TGCAGTGCTCCGACTAGCGGGAGTAGGTATGAGCAGTTCTTC.

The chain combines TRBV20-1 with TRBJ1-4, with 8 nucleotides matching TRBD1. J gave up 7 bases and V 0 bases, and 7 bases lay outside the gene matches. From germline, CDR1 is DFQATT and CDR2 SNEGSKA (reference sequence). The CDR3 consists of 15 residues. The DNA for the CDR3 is TGCAGTGCTAGAGATTCTCAGGGGGCGGGTGAAAAACTGTTTTTT. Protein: CSARDSQGAGEKLFF.

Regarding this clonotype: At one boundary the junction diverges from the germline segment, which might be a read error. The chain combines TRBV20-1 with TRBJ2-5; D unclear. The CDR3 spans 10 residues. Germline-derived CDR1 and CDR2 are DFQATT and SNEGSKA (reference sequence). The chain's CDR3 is CSVRDETQYF. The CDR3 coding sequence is TGCAGTGTTAGAGACGAGACCCAGTACTTC.

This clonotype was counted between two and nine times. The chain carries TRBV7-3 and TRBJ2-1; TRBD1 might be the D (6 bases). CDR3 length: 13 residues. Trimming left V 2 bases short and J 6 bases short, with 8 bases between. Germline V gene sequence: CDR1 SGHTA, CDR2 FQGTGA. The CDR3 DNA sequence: TGTGCCAGCAGCTTATGGGGGCGCAATGAGCAGTTCTTC. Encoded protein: CASSLWGRNEQFF.

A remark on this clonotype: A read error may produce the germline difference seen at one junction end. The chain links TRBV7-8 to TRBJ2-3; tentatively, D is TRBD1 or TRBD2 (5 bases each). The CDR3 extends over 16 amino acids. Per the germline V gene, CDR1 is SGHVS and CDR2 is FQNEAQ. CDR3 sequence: CASTRRGGSGTDTRYF. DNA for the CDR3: TGTGCCAGCACTCGTCGGGGCGGGTCAGGCACAGATACGCGGTATTTT.

The CDR3, as DNA: TGTGCCAGCAGTTTAGGACGGGTTTACAATGAGCAGTTCTTC. Amino acids: CASSLGRVYNEQFF. The J gene is TRBJ2-1, the V gene TRBV12-3 or TRBV12-4; D uncertain. The CDR3 has 14 amino acids. Trimming took off 1 base at V and 4 bases at J, with 8 bases between the two ends.

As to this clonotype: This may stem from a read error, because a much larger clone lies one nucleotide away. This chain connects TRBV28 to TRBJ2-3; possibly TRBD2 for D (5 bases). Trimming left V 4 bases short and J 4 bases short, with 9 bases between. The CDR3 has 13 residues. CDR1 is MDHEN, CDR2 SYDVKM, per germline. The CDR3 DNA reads TGTGCCAGCAGTTCCATCGGGGCAGATACGCAGTATTTT. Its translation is CASSSIGADTQYF.

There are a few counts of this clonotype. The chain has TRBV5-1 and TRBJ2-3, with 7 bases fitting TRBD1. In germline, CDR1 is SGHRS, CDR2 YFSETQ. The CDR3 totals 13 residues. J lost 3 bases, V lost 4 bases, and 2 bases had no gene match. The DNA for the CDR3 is TGCGCCAGCAGCGAGGACAGGACAGATACGCAGTATTTT. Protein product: CASSEDRTDTQYF.

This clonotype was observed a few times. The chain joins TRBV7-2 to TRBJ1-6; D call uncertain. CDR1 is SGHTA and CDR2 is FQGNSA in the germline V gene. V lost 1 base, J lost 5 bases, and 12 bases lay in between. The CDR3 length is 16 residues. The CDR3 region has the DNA TGTGCCAGCAGCTTAGACGCCAGGCTAAATAATTCACCCCTCCACTTT. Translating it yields CASSLDARLNNSPLHF.